These 15 T cell receptor beta chains originate from one sample sequenced in a study of blood T cell repertoires in COVID-19. The data were produced by immunoSEQ multiplex PCR, yet TCRdb's version contains in-frame clones alone and is incomplete. The table includes 60,000 to 65,000 clones, 75% to 85% detected once. The sample consisted of peripheral blood. These receptors all stem from a human donor in a cohort sampled during active COVID-19.

This clone appeared many times. The rearrangement joins TRBV5-4 to TRBJ2-7, with D hard to call. CDR1 and CDR2 from the germline V gene are SGHNT and YYREEE (reference sequence). The V and J ends lost 4 bases and 4 bases respectively, with 12 bases between them. This CDR3 contains 13 residues. Here the CDR3 reads CASSTHPEYEQYF. The CDR3, as DNA: TGTGCCAGCAGCACACACCCCGAATACGAGCAGTACTTC.

The chain joins TRBV28 to TRBJ1-1, with D possibly being TRBD1 (6 bases). The V and J ends lost 5 bases and 0 bases respectively, with 13 bases between them. Germline V gene sequence: CDR1 MDHEN, CDR2 SYDVKM. This CDR3 comprises 15 residues. The CDR3 loop is CASSAPRGMNTEAFF. The CDR3 DNA follows: TGTGCCAGCAGTGCACCCAGGGGAATGAACACTGAAGCTTTCTTT.

V is TRBV29-1 and J is TRBJ2-2; D not certain. Deletions cut 5 bases from V and 8 bases from J, with 12 bases between. Germline values: CDR1 SQVTM, CDR2 ANQGSEA. The CDR3 is 12 amino acids. The CDR3 reads CSVLKARGELFF. CDR3 DNA: TGCAGCGTTTTAAAAGCTCGGGGGGAGCTGTTTTTT.

V and J are TRBV29-1 and TRBJ2-1; no definite D call. Germline loops: CDR1 SQVTM, CDR2 ANQGSEA. Trimming left V 4 bases short and J 7 bases short, with 8 bases between. The CDR3 totals 11 residues. The CDR3 protein is CSVVNWNEQFF. The CDR3 region has the DNA TGCAGCGTTGTGAACTGGAATGAGCAGTTCTTC.

V is TRBV20-1 and J is TRBJ2-1; 10 bases map to TRBD2. The CDR3 has 14 amino acids. The ends lost 3 bases at V and 7 bases at J; junction bases unmatched: 6. CDR1 and CDR2 (germline): DFQATT, SNEGSKA (reference sequence). The CDR3 is CSASISGGANEQFF. CDR3 nucleotides: TGCAGTGCTAGTATAAGCGGGGGGGCGAATGAGCAGTTCTTC.

The V call is TRBV9, the J call TRBJ1-5, with TRBD1 identical over 7 bases. V shed 4 bases and J 6 bases; nucleotides not matched to a gene: 13. Germline V lookup: CDR1 SGDLS, CDR2 YYNGEE. The CDR3 loop spans 16 amino acids. The CDR3 here is CASSPSQDRLSQPQHF. The DNA for the CDR3 is TGTGCCAGCAGCCCCTCCCAGGACAGGTTGAGTCAGCCCCAGCATTTT.

The chain combines TRBV28 with TRBJ2-2; D perhaps matches TRBD1 (5 bases). Looked up from germline, CDR1 is MDHEN and CDR2 is SYDVKM. The CDR3 is 16 residues long. Trimming took 9 bases from V and 0 from J, leaving 17 bases between them. CDR3 DNA sequence: TGTGCCAGTCTCACTCCGGCAGGGTCGAACACCGGGGAGCTGTTTTTT. Translating it yields CASLTPAGSNTGELFF.

DNA for the CDR3: TGTGCCAGCAGCTTGGGAGGCACAGATACGCAGTATTTT. Its protein is CASSLGGTDTQYF. The chain combines TRBV5-5 with TRBJ2-3, with D uncertain. V lost 0 bases and J lost 1, with 3 bases in between. This CDR3 spans 13 amino acids. CDR1 is SGHKS, CDR2 YYEKEE, per germline (reference sequence).

Here the CDR3 DNA reads TGTGCCAGTAGTATGGGTAGCTCGGGCGAGCAGTACTTC. This sequence encodes CASSMGSSGEQYF. The chain combines TRBV19 with TRBJ2-7; D is ambiguous. V was cut by 3 bases and J by 6 bases, with 12 bases left in between. The CDR3 has 13 residues. The germline CDR1 and CDR2 sequences are LNHDA and SQIVND (reference sequence). Combining the CDR3 with reference TRBV19 and TRBJ2-7 gives the whole variable domain DGGITQSPKYLFRKEGQNVTLSCEQNLNHDAMYWYRQDPGQGLRLIYYSQIVNDFQKGDIAEGYSVSREKKESFPLTVTSAQKNPTAFYLCASSMGSSGEQYFGPGTRLTVT.

The chain employs TRBV6-2 or TRBV6-3 and TRBJ2-7; D not resolved. The CDR3 consists of 16 residues. Germline CDR1 reads MNHEY; CDR2 reads SVGEGT. Between the trimmed V and J ends, which lost 0 bases and 3 bases, there was a span of 15 bases. As DNA, the CDR3 is TGTGCCAGCAGTTACTCGCGGCTAGAACCGAGCTACGAGCAGTACTTC. It specifies CASSYSRLEPSYEQYF.

This sequence joins TRBV5-6 and TRBJ2-3, with D uncertain. Germline-derived CDR1 and CDR2 are SGHDT and YYEEEE. The CDR3 spans 13 residues. Trimming took off 3 bases at V and 2 bases at J, with 7 bases between the two ends. This CDR3 is CASSWHTTDTQYF. The CDR3 DNA sequence: TGTGCCAGCAGCTGGCATACCACAGATACGCAGTATTTT.

The chain links TRBV7-2 to TRBJ1-5; tentative D call: TRBD1 (5 bases). This CDR3 is built from 16 residues. Germline V gene lookup returns CDR1 SGHTA and CDR2 FQGNSA. Trimming left V 5 bases short and J 0 bases short, with 14 bases between. CDR3 sequence reads: CASSLGGTLSNQPQHF. CDR3 DNA: TGTGCCAGCAGCCTGGGGGGTACCCTTAGCAATCAGCCCCAGCATTTT.

The chain has TRBV24-1 and TRBJ2-1; 8 nucleotides align to TRBD1. The CDR3 is made up of 17 amino acids. The junction had 13 bases not matched to a gene; V was cut back by 3 bases and J by 7 bases. Germline assignment: CDR1 KGHDR and CDR2 SFDVKD. The chain's CDR3 is CATSDRAAGQGRNEQFF. The CDR3 nucleotides read TGTGCCACCAGTGATCGGGCTGCCGGACAGGGCCGAAATGAGCAGTTCTTC.

This rearrangement joins TRBV10-3 to TRBJ2-1, with TRBD2 matching over 12 bases. Trimming took 0 bases from V and 8 from J; bases not matched to a gene: 5. The CDR3 totals 16 residues. Germline CDR1 is ENHRY and CDR2 is SYGVKD. The CDR3 reads CAISESRLAGVDEQFF. The CDR3 DNA reads as TGTGCCATCAGTGAGTCGAGACTAGCGGGGGTGGATGAGCAGTTCTTC.

The gene calls are TRBV24-1 and TRBJ1-1; D ambiguous. This CDR3 is built from 17 residues. Germline V gene data show CDR1 as KGHDR and CDR2 as SFDVKD. Trimming removed 0 bases at V and 4 bases at J, with 17 bases between. CDR3 in amino acids: CATSDLHAHPEVTEAFF. For the CDR3, the DNA is TGTGCCACCAGTGATTTGCACGCCCACCCGGAGGTCACTGAAGCTTTCTTT.